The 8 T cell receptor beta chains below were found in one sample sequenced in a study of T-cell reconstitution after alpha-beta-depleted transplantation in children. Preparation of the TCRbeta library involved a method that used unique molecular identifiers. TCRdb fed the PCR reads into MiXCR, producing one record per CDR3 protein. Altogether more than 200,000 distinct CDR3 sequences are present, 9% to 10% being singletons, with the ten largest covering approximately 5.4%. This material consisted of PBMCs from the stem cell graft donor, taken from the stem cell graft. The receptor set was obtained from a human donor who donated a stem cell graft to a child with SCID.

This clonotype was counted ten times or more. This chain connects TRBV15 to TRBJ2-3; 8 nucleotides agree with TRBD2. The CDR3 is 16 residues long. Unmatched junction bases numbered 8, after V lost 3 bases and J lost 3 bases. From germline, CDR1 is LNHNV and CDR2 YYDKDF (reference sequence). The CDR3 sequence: CATSSPGGGKTDTQYF. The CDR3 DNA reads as TGTGCCACCAGCAGCCCCGGGGGGGGTAAGACAGATACGCAGTATTTT.

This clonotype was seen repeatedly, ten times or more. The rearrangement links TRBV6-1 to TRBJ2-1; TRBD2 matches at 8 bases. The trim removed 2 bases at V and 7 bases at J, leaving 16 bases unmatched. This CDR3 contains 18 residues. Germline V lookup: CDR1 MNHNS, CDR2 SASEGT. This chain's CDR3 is CASSERSWGGGPRNEQFF. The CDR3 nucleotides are TGTGCCAGCAGTGAAAGGAGTTGGGGCGGGGGGCCTAGGAATGAGCAGTTCTTC.

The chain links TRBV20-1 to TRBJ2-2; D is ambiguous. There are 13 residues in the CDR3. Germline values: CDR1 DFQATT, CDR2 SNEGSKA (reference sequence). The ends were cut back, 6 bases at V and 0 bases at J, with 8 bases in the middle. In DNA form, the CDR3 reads TGCAGTGCCCTTAACTCGAACACCGGGGAGCTGTTTTTT. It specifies CSALNSNTGELFF.

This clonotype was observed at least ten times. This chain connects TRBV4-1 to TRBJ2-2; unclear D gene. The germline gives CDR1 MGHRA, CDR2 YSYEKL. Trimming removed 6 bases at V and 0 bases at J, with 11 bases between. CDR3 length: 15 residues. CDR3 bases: TGCGCCAGCAGACTGACCTTCTCGAACACCGGGGAGCTGTTTTTT. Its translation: CASRLTFSNTGELFF.

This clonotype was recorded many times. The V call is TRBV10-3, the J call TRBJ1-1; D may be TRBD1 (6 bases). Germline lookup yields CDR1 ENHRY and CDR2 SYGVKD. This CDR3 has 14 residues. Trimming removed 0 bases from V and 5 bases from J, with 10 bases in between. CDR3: CAISESRGGTEAFF. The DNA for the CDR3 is TGTGCCATCAGTGAGTCGAGGGGGGGAACTGAAGCTTTCTTT.

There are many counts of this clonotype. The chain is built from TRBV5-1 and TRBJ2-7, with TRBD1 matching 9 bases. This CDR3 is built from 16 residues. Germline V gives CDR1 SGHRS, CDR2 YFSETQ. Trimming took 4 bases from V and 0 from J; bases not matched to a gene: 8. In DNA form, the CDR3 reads TGCGCCAGCAGCCCCCTTACAGGGGGCTTCTCCTACGAGCAGTACTTC. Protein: CASSPLTGGFSYEQYF.

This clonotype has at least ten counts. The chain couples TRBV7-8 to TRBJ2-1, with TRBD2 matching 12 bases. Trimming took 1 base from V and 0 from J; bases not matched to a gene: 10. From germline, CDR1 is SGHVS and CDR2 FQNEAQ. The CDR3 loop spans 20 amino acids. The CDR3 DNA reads TGTGCCAGCAGCTTAGTACTGGCTAGCGGGGGGGACGGCTCCTACAATGAGCAGTTCTTC. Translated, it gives CASSLVLASGGDGSYNEQFF.

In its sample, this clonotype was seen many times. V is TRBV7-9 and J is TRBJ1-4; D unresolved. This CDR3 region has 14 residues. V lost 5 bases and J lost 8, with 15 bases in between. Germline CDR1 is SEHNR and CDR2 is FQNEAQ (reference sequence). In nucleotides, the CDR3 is TGTGCCAGCAGCCCCGGCCAAGGGAGGGAAAAACTGTTTTTT. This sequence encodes CASSPGQGREKLFF.